The present TCR beta chain was sequenced within a study of cytomegalovirus exposure and HLA in healthy donors. Study-level points and caveats: Later on, an analysis tied approximately 17,000 TCR beta sequences to HLA alleles at 0.05 false discovery rate. The study recorded about 150 TCR beta chains that were cytomegalovirus-associated.

Researchers ran the PCR with 60 Vbeta and 13 Jbeta primers. Sequencing used immunoSEQ multiplex PCR; TCRdb keeps in-frame clones, though not all of them. The table lists some 150,000 clones. This CDR3 contains 15 residues. Trimming cost V 1 base and J 2 bases, with 11 bases left between them. CDR1 KGHSH and CDR2 LQKENI come from the germline V gene. About this clone itself: Its antigen is unidentified.

The specimen was PBMCs. This receptor was taken from a woman under 30 in good health and CMV-seronegative. The rearrangement joins TRBV18 to TRBJ1-2; no definite D call. The CDR3 coding sequence is TGTGCCAGCTCACCACAACCAAGACTCAACTATGGCTACACCTTC. This encodes CASSPQPRLNYGYTF. The full variable domain, with the rest looked up from reference TRBV18 and TRBJ1-2, is NAGVMQNPRHLVRRRGQEARLRCSPMKGHSHVYWYRQLPEEGLKFMVYLQKENIIDESGMPKERFSAEFPKEGPSILRIQQVVRGDSAAYFCASSPQPRLNYGYTFGSGTRLTVV.